A single sample gave rise to the 31 T cell receptor beta chains below, sequenced in a study of OX40 agonist ivuxolimab in advanced cancers. Method: immunoSEQ multiplex PCR; TCRdb's copy keeps in-frame clones and lacks some. The sample contains 65,000 to 75,000 clones, roughly 80% of which appear only once. This specimen consisted of CD4+ or CD8+ T cells sorted from blood, obtained in a trial of the OX40 agonist ivuxolimab. These receptors were collected from an adult with an advanced solid tumor such as melanoma, head and neck, liver or kidney cancer.

The chain has TRBV5-4 and TRBJ2-4; 12 bases are a match to TRBD2. The CDR3 loop spans 18 amino acids. V dropped 1 base and J dropped 0; count of bases not matched to a gene: 5. Germline loops: CDR1 SGHNT, CDR2 YYREEE (reference sequence). The CDR3 loop is CASSLRTSGVLAKNIQYF. CDR3 coding DNA: TGTGCCAGCAGCTTGAGGACTAGCGGGGTACTAGCCAAAAACATTCAGTACTTC.

The chain carries TRBV7-3 and TRBJ1-1, with D possibly TRBD1 on 6 matching bases. This CDR3 spans 15 amino acids. CDR1 and CDR2 from the germline V gene are SGHTA and FQGTGA. V lost 5 bases to trimming and J lost 0 bases, with 13 bases between them. For the CDR3, the DNA is TGTGCCAGCAGCCCCAAGGGGGGGCTGAACACTGAAGCTTTCTTT. Amino acid sequence: CASSPKGGLNTEAFF.

This clone was observed a single time. The chain uses TRBV18 and TRBJ2-1; 8 bases are shared with TRBD2. There are 14 residues in the CDR3. J gave up 8 bases and V 0 bases, and 3 bases lay outside the gene matches. The V gene's germline CDR1 is KGHSH and CDR2 LQKENI. The CDR3 region is CASSPPSGVDEQFF. CDR3 bases: TGTGCCAGCTCACCACCTAGCGGGGTCGATGAGCAGTTCTTC.

The chain is built from TRBV27 and TRBJ1-1, with D perhaps matching TRBD1 (5 bases). Germline lookup yields CDR1 MNHEY and CDR2 SMNVEV (reference sequence). The CDR3 sequence is 16 residues long. V was clipped by 3 bases and J by 4 bases, with 18 bases between them. The CDR3 loop reads CASSFRRVGVGTEAFF. CDR3 nucleotides: TGTGCCAGCAGTTTTCGCCGGGTGGGGGTTGGCACTGAAGCTTTCTTT.

This clone was picked up a small number of times. The chain carries TRBV4-3 and TRBJ2-7, with D unresolved. The V gene lost 7 bases and the J gene lost 3 bases, with 4 bases spanning the gap. The CDR3 consists of 10 residues. Germline CDR1 and CDR2: LGHNA and YSLEER. The CDR3 DNA reads TGCGCCAGCACCGACTACGAGCAGTACTTC. Residues: CASTDYEQYF.

This clone was observed once. The CDR3 bases are TGTGCCAGCAGCCCCGAGCAGGCGGGAAACACAGATACGCAGTATTTT. This encodes CASSPEQAGNTDTQYF. J is TRBJ2-3 and V is TRBV2, with D possibly TRBD2 on 6 matching bases. The V end was cut by 6 bases, the J end by 2 bases, with 18 bases between. Germline V lookup: CDR1 SNHLY, CDR2 FYNNEI. CDR3 length equals 16 residues. Complete variable domain (other parts from reference TRBV2 and TRBJ2-3): EPEVTQTPSHQVTQMGQEVILRCVPISNHLYFYWYRQILGQKVEFLVSFYNNEISEKSEIFDDQFSVERPDGSNFTLKIRSTKLEDSAMYFCASSPEQAGNTDTQYFGPGTRLTVL.

The sample holds a few counts of this clone. This chain joins TRBV7-2 and TRBJ2-2, with D possibly being TRBD2 (5 bases). The CDR3 covers 14 residues. Germline V gene lookup returns CDR1 SGHTA and CDR2 FQGNSA. The V gene lost 4 bases and the J gene lost 3 bases, with 9 bases spanning the gap. CDR3 DNA sequence: TGTGCCAGCAGCTCTTTAGCGTACACCGGGGAGCTGTTTTTT. It specifies CASSSLAYTGELFF.

As DNA, the CDR3 is TGTGCCAGCAGCGCCCCGCCGCCTCAAGAGACCCAGTACTTC. Protein product: CASSAPPPQETQYF. V and J are TRBV9 and TRBJ2-5; D is uncertain. Germline CDR1 and CDR2: SGDLS and YYNGEE. Trimming took off 3 bases at V and 2 bases at J, with 11 bases between the two ends. The CDR3 consists of 14 residues.

V gene TRBV10-3 combines with J gene TRBJ1-6, with D possibly being TRBD1 (5 bases). The CDR3 consists of 16 residues. Trimming stripped 3 bases from V and 5 bases from J, with 14 bases between. The V gene's germline CDR1 is ENHRY and CDR2 SYGVKD. CDR3: CAISDPKEGNNSPLHF. CDR3 nucleotide sequence: TGTGCCATCAGTGACCCGAAGGAGGGGAATAATTCACCCCTCCACTTT.

V is TRBV29-1 and J is TRBJ1-5; 8 bases line up with TRBD1. This CDR3 comprises 13 residues. The V gene end was trimmed by 4 bases and the J gene end by 6 bases; junction bases not matched to a gene: 5. CDR1 SQVTM and CDR2 ANQGSEA come from the germline V gene. The CDR3 DNA sequence: TGCAGCGTTGGAGACAGGGGTGGTCAGCCCCAGCATTTT. Protein product: CSVGDRGGQPQHF.

This chain uses TRBV11-1 with TRBJ2-1; TRBD1 agrees at 9 bases. This CDR3 spans 14 amino acids. V was clipped by 5 bases and J by 8 bases; unmatched bases: 7. Germline V gene sequence: CDR1 SGHAT, CDR2 FQDESV (reference sequence). This CDR3 reads CASSTRTGDDEQFF. CDR3 in DNA: TGTGCCAGCAGCACCCGGACAGGGGACGATGAGCAGTTCTTC.

This chain links TRBV29-1 with TRBJ2-3; the match to TRBD2 covers 8 bases. V dropped 8 bases and J dropped 6; count of bases not matched to a gene: 13. The CDR3 is made up of 14 amino acids. Germline V gene lookup returns CDR1 SQVTM and CDR2 ANQGSEA. This chain's CDR3 is CSILRGGAADTQYF. CDR3 coding DNA: TGCAGCATTCTCCGGGGGGGGGCGGCTGATACGCAGTATTTT.

The chain couples TRBV2 to TRBJ2-3; TRBD2 might be the D (5 bases). Germline loops: CDR1 SNHLY, CDR2 FYNNEI. Trimming took off 4 bases at V and 4 bases at J, with 12 bases between the two ends. This CDR3 is built from 14 residues. CDR3 amino acids: CASSGVSAADTQYF. The CDR3 DNA is TGTGCCAGCAGTGGCGTTAGCGCGGCAGATACGCAGTATTTT.

This chain joins TRBV30 and TRBJ1-4; D is undetermined. CDR1 GTSNPN and CDR2 SVGIG come from the germline V gene (reference sequence). This CDR3 spans 17 amino acids. V was cut by 3 bases and J by 4 bases, with 21 bases left in between. The CDR3 loop is CAWRGRGHLQLNEKLFF. The CDR3 bases are TGTGCCTGGAGGGGGAGAGGGCACCTCCAGCTTAATGAAAAACTGTTTTTT.

The rearrangement links TRBV9 to TRBJ2-3, with 8 bases that match TRBD2. V was pared by 3 bases and J by 0 bases, with 6 bases of the junction left unmatched. The germline V gene has CDR1 SGDLS and CDR2 YYNGEE. The CDR3 covers 16 residues. In DNA, the CDR3 is TGTGCCAGCAGCGGAGTGTTAGCGGGAAGCACAGATACGCAGTATTTT. It is translated as CASSGVLAGSTDTQYF.

The V gene is TRBV19, the J gene TRBJ1-2; TRBD1 aligns across 10 bases. Germline CDR1 reads LNHDA; CDR2 reads SQIVND (reference sequence). J gave up 2 bases and V 5 bases, and 8 bases lay outside the gene matches. The CDR3 has 16 residues. Here the CDR3 reads CASSYIRTGGNYGYTF. For the CDR3, the DNA is TGTGCCAGTAGTTATATCCGGACAGGGGGAAACTATGGCTACACCTTC.

The rearrangement uses TRBV19 and TRBJ1-4, with D possibly being TRBD1 (5 bases). The germline gives CDR1 LNHDA, CDR2 SQIVND (reference sequence). The V end lost 6 bases, the J end lost 5 bases, and 28 bases lay between the germline ends. The CDR3 length is 19 residues. The CDR3 nucleotides are TGTGCCAGTAGGATATCCTCGGGCCGCAGCGCGGGGGAGAATGAAAAACTGTTTTTT. It encodes CASRISSGRSAGENEKLFF. Based on the CDR3 plus reference TRBV19 and TRBJ1-4, the full variable domain is DGGITQSPKYLFRKEGQNVTLSCEQNLNHDAMYWYRQDPGQGLRLIYYSQIVNDFQKGDIAEGYSVSREKKESFPLTVTSAQKNPTAFYLCASRISSGRSAGENEKLFFGSGTQLSVL.

The chain links TRBV7-6 to TRBJ1-1; 7 bases are a match to TRBD1. This CDR3 is built from 14 residues. The V segment lost 4 bases and the J segment 4 bases; nucleotides outside the gene matches: 6. Germline CDR1 is SGHVS and CDR2 is FNYEAQ. This CDR3 is CASSSQPGGTEAFF. CDR3 nucleotides: TGTGCCAGCAGCTCACAGCCAGGGGGCACTGAAGCTTTCTTT. The whole variable domain, remainder taken from reference TRBV7-6 and TRBJ1-1, is GAGVSQSPRYKVTKRGQDVALRCDPISGHVSLYWYRQALGQGPEFLTYFNYEAQQDKSGLPNDRFSAERPEGSISTLTIQRTEQRDSAMYRCASSSQPGGTEAFFGQGTRLTVV.

This clone was seen once. The chain couples TRBV29-1 to TRBJ2-3; 16 positions agree with TRBD2. CDR3 length equals 18 residues. Trimming removed 0 bases from V and 4 bases from J; junction bases left unmatched: 7. From germline, CDR1 is SQVTM and CDR2 ANQGSEA. The CDR3 sequence is CSVEDRGTSGRAPDTQYF. The DNA for the CDR3 is TGCAGCGTTGAAGATCGGGGGACTAGCGGGAGGGCCCCAGATACGCAGTATTTT.

This clone was recorded only once. The J gene is TRBJ1-1, the V gene TRBV27; a weak D match, TRBD1 (6 bases). The CDR3 is 17 residues long. V was trimmed by 3 bases and J by 0 bases, leaving 17 bases between them. Germline loops: CDR1 MNHEY, CDR2 SMNVEV (reference sequence). The CDR3: CASSLGAGTSMNTEAFF. Here the CDR3 DNA reads TGTGCCAGCAGTTTGGGGGCAGGGACTTCTATGAACACTGAAGCTTTCTTT.

The V gene is TRBV9, the J gene TRBJ1-6; D is unresolved. Trimming cost V 4 bases and J 7 bases, with 15 bases left between them. This CDR3 has 15 amino acids. CDR1 and CDR2 (germline): SGDLS, YYNGEE. The CDR3: CASSPQAPGNSPLHF. In DNA, the CDR3 is TGTGCCAGCAGCCCTCAGGCCCCGGGGAATTCACCCCTCCACTTT.

The gene calls are TRBV5-1 and TRBJ2-5, with D perhaps TRBD2 (6 bases). Trimming pared 7 bases from V and 2 bases from J, leaving 12 bases between. The CDR3 spans 13 residues. CDR1 SGHRS and CDR2 YFSETQ come from the germline V gene. CDR3 sequence (DNA): TGCGCCAGCTGGAATAGCGGACAAGAGACCCAGTACTTC. The encoded protein is CASWNSGQETQYF.

The J gene is TRBJ2-5, the V gene TRBV7-2; D is undetermined. Germline values: CDR1 SGHTA, CDR2 FQGNSA. The CDR3 sequence is 11 residues long. V was cut by 3 bases and J by 4 bases, with 3 bases left in between. CDR3 DNA: TGTGCCAGCAGCTTCCTAGAGACCCAGTACTTC. It specifies CASSFLETQYF.

The chain is built from TRBV2 and TRBJ2-7, with D unclear. The CDR3 runs to 13 residues. The germline V gene has CDR1 SNHLY and CDR2 FYNNEI. The CDR3 DNA is TGTGCCAGCAGGGTACAGTATCCCTACGGGCAGTACGTC. Encoded protein: CASRVQYPYGQYV.

The rearrangement uses TRBV9 and TRBJ2-2; TRBD2 aligns across 10 bases. V shed 4 bases, J shed 10 bases, and the junction held 4 bases outside the gene matches. The CDR3 contains 13 residues. Germline assignment: CDR1 SGDLS and CDR2 YYNGEE. The CDR3 bases are TGTGCCAGCAGCTTGACTAGCGGGTCGGAGCTGTTTTTT. Translation gives CASSLTSGSELFF. The variable domain in full, completed from reference TRBV9 and TRBJ2-2, reads DSGVTQTPKHLITATGQRVTLRCSPRSGDLSVYWYQQSLDQGLQFLIQYYNGEERAKGNILERFSAQQFPDLHSELNLSSLELGDSALYFCASSLTSGSELFFGEGSRLTVL.

This clone was picked up a small number of times. CDR3 nucleotides: TGCGCCAGCAGCTTTGACAGGGGCACTGAAGCTTTCTTT. It codes for CASSFDRGTEAFF. V and J are TRBV5-1 and TRBJ1-1, with 8 nucleotides matching TRBD1. V gave up 2 bases and J gave up 4 bases; unmatched junction bases: 1. Germline V gives CDR1 SGHRS, CDR2 YFSETQ. The CDR3 has 13 amino acids.

Note on this clone: The same CDR3 arises from other DNA sequences in this sample as well. This sequence joins TRBV5-1 and TRBJ1-5, with a weak D call TRBD1 (6 bases). The CDR3 runs 15 residues. The ends were cut back, 0 bases at V and 2 bases at J, with 9 bases in the middle. In germline, CDR1 is SGHRS, CDR2 YFSETQ. CDR3 nucleotides: TGCGCCAGCAGCTTGGCCCCAGGGGGCAATCAGCCCCAGCATTTT. Translation gives CASSLAPGGNQPQHF.

V and J are TRBV6-1 and TRBJ2-6; the D is unclear. Germline V gives CDR1 MNHNS, CDR2 SASEGT. The CDR3 runs 13 residues. Trimming took off 0 bases at V and 7 bases at J, with 4 bases between the two ends. The CDR3 DNA reads as TGTGCCAGCAGTGAAGCTCTAGCCAACGTCCTGACTTTC. Translation gives CASSEALANVLTF.

This chain joins TRBV6-4 and TRBJ2-1, with TRBD2 matching 8 bases. Losses at the gene ends were 1 base for V and 7 bases for J; bases not matched to a gene: 9. The CDR3 consists of 16 residues. Germline loops: CDR1 MRHNA, CDR2 SNTAGT. The CDR3 sequence: CASSDLPGLVSNEQFF. The DNA for the CDR3 is TGTGCCAGCAGTGACTTACCGGGACTAGTATCAAATGAGCAGTTCTTC.

V is TRBV18 and J is TRBJ2-2; a weak D match, TRBD2 (5 bases). Germline CDR1 and CDR2: KGHSH and LQKENI. V was trimmed by 6 bases and J by 4 bases, leaving 15 bases between them. The CDR3 sequence is 15 residues long. The CDR3 protein is CASSPSEGSTGELFF. The DNA for the CDR3 is TGTGCCAGCTCCCCCTCAGAGGGTTCCACCGGGGAGCTGTTTTTT.

The DNA for the CDR3 is TGCGCCAGCAGCATTAATCCCGGGACTAGGGGCAATGAGCAGTTCTTC. Translation gives CASSINPGTRGNEQFF. The chain combines TRBV5-1 with TRBJ2-1, with 8 nucleotides matching TRBD2. CDR1 and CDR2 from the germline V gene are SGHRS and YFSETQ. V lost 4 bases to trimming and J lost 6 bases; unmatched junction nucleotides: 12. The CDR3 loop spans 16 amino acids.